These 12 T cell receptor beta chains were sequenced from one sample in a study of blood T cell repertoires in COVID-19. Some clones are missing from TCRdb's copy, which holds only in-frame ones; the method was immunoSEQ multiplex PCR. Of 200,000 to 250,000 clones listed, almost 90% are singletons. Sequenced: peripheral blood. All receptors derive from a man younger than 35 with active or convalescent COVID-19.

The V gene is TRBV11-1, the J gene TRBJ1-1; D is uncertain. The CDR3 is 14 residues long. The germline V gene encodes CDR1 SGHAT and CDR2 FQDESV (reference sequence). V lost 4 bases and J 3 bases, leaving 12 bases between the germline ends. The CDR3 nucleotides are TGTGCCAGCAGCTCCGGGGAAGGGTACACTGAAGCTTTCTTT. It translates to CASSSGEGYTEAFF.

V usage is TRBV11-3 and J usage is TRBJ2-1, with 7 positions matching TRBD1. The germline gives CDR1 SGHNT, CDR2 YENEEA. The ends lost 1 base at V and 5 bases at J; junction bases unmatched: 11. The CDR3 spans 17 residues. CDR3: CASSLGDRTGRDNEQFF. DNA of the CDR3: TGTGCCAGCAGCTTAGGAGACCGGACAGGCAGGGACAATGAGCAGTTCTTC. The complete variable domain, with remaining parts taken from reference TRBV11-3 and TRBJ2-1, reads EAGVVQSPRYKIIEKKQPVAFWCNPISGHNTLYWYLQNLGQGPELLIRYENEEAVDDSQLPKDRFSAERLKGVDSTLKIQPAELGDSAVYLCASSLGDRTGRDNEQFFGPGTRLTVL.

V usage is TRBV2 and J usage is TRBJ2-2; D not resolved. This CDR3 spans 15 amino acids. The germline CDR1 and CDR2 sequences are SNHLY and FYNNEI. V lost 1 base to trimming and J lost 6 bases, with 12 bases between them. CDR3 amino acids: CASSEEVWRSGELFF. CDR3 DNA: TGTGCCAGCAGTGAAGAAGTCTGGCGGTCCGGGGAGCTGTTTTTT.

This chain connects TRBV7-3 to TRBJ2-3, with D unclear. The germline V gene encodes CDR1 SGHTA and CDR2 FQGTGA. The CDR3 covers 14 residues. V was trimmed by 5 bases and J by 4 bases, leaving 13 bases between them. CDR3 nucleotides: TGTGCCAGCAGCCCGCAGCCCGGGTCAGATACGCAGTATTTT. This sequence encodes CASSPQPGSDTQYF.

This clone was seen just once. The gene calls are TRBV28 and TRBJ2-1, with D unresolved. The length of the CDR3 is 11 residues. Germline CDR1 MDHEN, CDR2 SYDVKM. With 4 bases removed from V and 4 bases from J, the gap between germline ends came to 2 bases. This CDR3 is CASSSYNEQFF. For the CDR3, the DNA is TGTGCCAGCAGTTCTTACAATGAGCAGTTCTTC.

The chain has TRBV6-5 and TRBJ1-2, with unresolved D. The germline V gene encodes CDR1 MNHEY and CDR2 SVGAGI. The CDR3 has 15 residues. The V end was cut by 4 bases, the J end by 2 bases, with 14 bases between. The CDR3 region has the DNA TGTGCCAGCAGTTCCACCCCCACAACAAACTATGGCTACACCTTC. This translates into CASSSTPTTNYGYTF.

CDR3 sequence reads: CASSRTGRQDTEAFF. The CDR3 DNA sequence: TGTGCCAGCAGCCGAACGGGGAGGCAGGACACTGAAGCTTTCTTT. The chain links TRBV6-5 to TRBJ1-1; the D is unclear. The CDR3 has 15 amino acids. The germline V gene encodes CDR1 MNHEY and CDR2 SVGAGI. Trimming took 6 bases from V and 3 from J, leaving 17 bases between them.

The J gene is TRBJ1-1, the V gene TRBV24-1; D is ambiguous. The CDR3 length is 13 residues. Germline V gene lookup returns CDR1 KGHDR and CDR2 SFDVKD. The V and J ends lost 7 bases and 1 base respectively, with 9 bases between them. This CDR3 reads CATSNEANTEAFF. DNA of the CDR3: TGTGCCACCAGCAATGAAGCGAACACTGAAGCTTTCTTT.

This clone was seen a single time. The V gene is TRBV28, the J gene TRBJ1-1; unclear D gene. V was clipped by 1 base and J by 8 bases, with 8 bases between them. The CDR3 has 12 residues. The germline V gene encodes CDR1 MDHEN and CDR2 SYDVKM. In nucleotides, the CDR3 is TGTGCCAGCAGTTTATTTGAGGCGGAAGCTTTCTTT. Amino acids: CASSLFEAEAFF. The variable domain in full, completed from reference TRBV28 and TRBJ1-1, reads DVKVTQSSRYLVKRTGEKVFLECVQDMDHENMFWYRQDPGLGLRLIYFSYDVKMKEKGDIPEGYSVSREKKERFSLILESASTNQTSMYLCASSLFEAEAFFGQGTRLTVV.

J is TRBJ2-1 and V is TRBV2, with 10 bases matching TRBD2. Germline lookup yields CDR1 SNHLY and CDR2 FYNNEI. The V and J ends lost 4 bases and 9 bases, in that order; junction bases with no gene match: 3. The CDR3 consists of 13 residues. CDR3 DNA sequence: TGTGCCAGCAGTGCGGGACTAGCGATTGAGCAGTTCTTC. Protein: CASSAGLAIEQFF. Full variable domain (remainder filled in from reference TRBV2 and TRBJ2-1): EPEVTQTPSHQVTQMGQEVILRCVPISNHLYFYWYRQILGQKVEFLVSFYNNEISEKSEIFDDQFSVERPDGSNFTLKIRSTKLEDSAMYFCASSAGLAIEQFFGPGTRLTVL.

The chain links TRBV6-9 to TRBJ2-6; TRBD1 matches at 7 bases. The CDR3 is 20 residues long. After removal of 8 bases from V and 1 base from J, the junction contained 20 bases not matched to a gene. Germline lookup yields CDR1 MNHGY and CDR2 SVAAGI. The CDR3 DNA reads TGTGCCAGCTCTCAAAGCAGAAACAGGGGCGAACGATCTGGGGCCAACGTCCTGACTTTC. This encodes CASSQSRNRGERSGANVLTF.

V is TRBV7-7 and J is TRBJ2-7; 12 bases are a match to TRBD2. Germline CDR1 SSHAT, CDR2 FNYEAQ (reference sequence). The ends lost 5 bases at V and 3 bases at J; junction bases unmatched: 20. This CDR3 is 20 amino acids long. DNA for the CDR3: TGTGCCAGCAGCCTTCAAACCTTTGACTCCTCTAGCGGGAGGGTCTACGAGCAGTACTTC. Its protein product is CASSLQTFDSSSGRVYEQYF.